This T cell receptor (beta chain) was sequenced for a study of shared clonotypes between healthy human individuals. The V end lost 6 bases, the J end lost 1 base, and 12 bases lay between the germline ends. Germline lookup yields CDR1 MDHEN and CDR2 SYDVKM. There are 14 residues in the CDR3. Broader study findings: Among donors, clonotype sharing was expected to be affected by sequencing depth.

As for this clone: As yet, its antigen is unknown.

The assay ran at deep level. The data were produced by immunoSEQ multiplex PCR, yet TCRdb's version contains in-frame clones alone and is incomplete. The table includes a few hundred thousand clones, roughly 80% detected once. Sequenced input: PBMCs. V and J are TRBV28 and TRBJ2-5, with D perhaps matching TRBD2 (6 bases). The TCR originated in a woman between 40 and 50 years old in good health. Some clones in this sample may be carry-over from other donors' samples. The CDR3 spells CASSRGRPQETQYF. The CDR3 bases are TGTGCCAGCAGCCGGGGGAGGCCCCAAGAGACCCAGTACTTC.